Below are 10 T cell receptor beta chains sequenced from a single sample in a study of T cells in Graves' hyperthyroidism and ophthalmopathy. RNA transcripts were the template for amplifying TCR beta CDR3 regions. First-round RT-PCR of the TCR CDR3 relied on the HTBI primer set. From the multiplex PCR reads, TCRdb called clonotypes with MiXCR, one entry per CDR3 protein. The sample records 730,000 or so distinct CDR3 sequences, approximately 18% being singletons. Source material: blood. Every receptor here comes from a woman in her fifties or sixties with Graves' hyperthyroidism that later progressed to Graves' ophthalmopathy.

Many counts were recorded for this clonotype. The V and J genes are TRBV12-3 or TRBV12-4 and TRBJ2-1; D assignment may be TRBD1 or TRBD2 (5 bases each). The germline V and J ends were trimmed by 3 bases and 10 bases, with 10 bases remaining between them. There are 12 residues in the CDR3. The CDR3 nucleotides read TGTGCCAGCAGTTTCGGGGCGGAAGAGCAGTTCTTC. Translated: CASSFGAEEQFF.

Many counts were recorded for this clonotype. CDR3 region: CASSQDMGSNQPQHF. The CDR3 coding sequence is TGTGCCAGCAGCCAAGATATGGGCAGTAATCAGCCCCAGCATTTT. The gene calls are TRBV3-1 and TRBJ1-5; D gene ambiguous. This CDR3 comprises 15 residues. Germline V gene sequence: CDR1 LGHDT, CDR2 YNNKEL (reference sequence). V was shortened by 0 bases and J by 4 bases, with 10 bases between the two germline ends.

The V and J genes are TRBV9 and TRBJ1-5; 7 nucleotides match TRBD1. The CDR3 has 17 residues. CDR1 and CDR2 (germline): SGDLS, YYNGEE. V dropped 0 bases and J dropped 2; count of bases not matched to a gene: 8. This CDR3 is CASSVDGGDSRNQPQHF. DNA for the CDR3: TGTGCCAGCAGCGTAGATGGGGGGGACAGTCGCAATCAGCCCCAGCATTTT. The variable domain in full, completed from reference TRBV9 and TRBJ1-5, reads DSGVTQTPKHLITATGQRVTLRCSPRSGDLSVYWYQQSLDQGLQFLIQYYNGEERAKGNILERFSAQQFPDLHSELNLSSLELGDSALYFCASSVDGGDSRNQPQHFGDGTRLSIL.

This clonotype has only a few counts. DNA for the CDR3: TGTGCCAGCAGTATTTCCTCGGACGGGAATTCACCCCTCCACTTT. Encoded protein: CASSISSDGNSPLHF. V and J are TRBV25-1 and TRBJ1-6; no clear D gene. Germline-derived CDR1 and CDR2 are MGHDK and SYGVNS. The CDR3 spans 15 residues. The V gene lost 5 bases and the J gene lost 7 bases, with 15 bases spanning the gap. The full variable domain, with the rest looked up from reference TRBV25-1 and TRBJ1-6, is EADIYQTPRYLVIGTGKKITLECSQTMGHDKMYWYQQDPGMELHLIHYSYGVNSTEKGDLSSESTVSRIRTEHFPLTLESARPSHTSQYLCASSISSDGNSPLHFGNGTRLTVT.

The table lists this clonotype with many counts. The J gene is TRBJ2-1, the V gene TRBV2; the D is unclear. V was trimmed by 7 bases and J by 6 bases, leaving 16 bases between them. The CDR3 runs to 14 residues. Per germline, CDR1 SNHLY and CDR2 FYNNEI. The CDR3 here is CASTYGPDLNEQFF. In DNA form, the CDR3 reads TGTGCCAGCACCTACGGGCCGGACCTCAATGAGCAGTTCTTC.

This clonotype has a count of ten or more. V and J are TRBV13 and TRBJ1-1; D unclear. The length of the CDR3 is 14 residues. Per the germline V gene, CDR1 is PRHDT and CDR2 is FYEKMQ (reference sequence). Trimming removed 5 bases at V and 1 base at J, with 11 bases between. Here the CDR3 reads CASSPFGRNTEAFF. The CDR3 DNA sequence: TGTGCCAGCAGCCCCTTCGGTAGGAACACTGAAGCTTTCTTT.

With regard to this clonotype: A much more abundant neighbour one base away suggests this may be a read error. This chain uses TRBV5-1 with TRBJ2-5, with 8 bases that match TRBD1. The J segment lost 4 bases and the V segment lost 0 bases, leaving 8 bases of the junction unmatched. CDR3 length: 16 amino acids. The germline V gene has CDR1 SGHRS and CDR2 YFSETQ. The CDR3 coding sequence is TGCGCCAGCAGCTTGGTGGGGACCGACAGGGGAGAGACCCAGTACTTC. The encoded protein is CASSLVGTDRGETQYF.

The rearrangement uses TRBV3-1 and TRBJ1-4; D gene ambiguous. V was pared by 1 base and J by 8 bases, with 14 bases between. The CDR3 spans 15 residues. Germline V gene data show CDR1 as LGHDT and CDR2 as YNNKEL (reference sequence). CDR3 in DNA: TGTGCCAGCAGCCAAGCCACAGAGCTCGGCGAAAAACTGTTTTTT. Translating gives CASSQATELGEKLFF.

At least ten counts were recorded for this clonotype. The chain couples TRBV7-3 to TRBJ2-1; 8 bases match TRBD2. The germline V gene has CDR1 SGHTA and CDR2 FQGTGA. J was trimmed by 10 bases and V by 5 bases; bases with no gene match: 4. This CDR3 comprises 12 residues. Written as DNA, the CDR3 is TGTGCCAGCAGCCAAGCGGGGGAAGAGCAGTTCTTC. It codes for CASSQAGEEQFF.

This chain joins TRBV29-1 and TRBJ2-3; 7 nucleotides line up with TRBD1. The CDR3 consists of 13 residues. Trimming removed 7 bases from V and 0 bases from J; junction bases left unmatched: 4. Germline CDR1 SQVTM, CDR2 ANQGSEA. The CDR3 region is CSAGQVSTDTQYF. DNA for the CDR3: TGCAGCGCAGGACAGGTTAGCACAGATACGCAGTATTTT.